The 23 T cell receptor beta chains reported below all come from one sample, sequenced in a study of T cell responses to AZD1222 COVID-19 vaccine. This table comes from immunoSEQ multiplex PCR, and its TCRdb copy is limited to in-frame clones, with some not included. The sample carries about 81,000 clones, approximately 90% recorded once. Specimen: peripheral blood, collected 28 days after the second AZD1222 dose. These receptors all stem from an adult who received the AZD1222 COVID-19 vaccine.

The chain combines TRBV29-1 with TRBJ1-5; 8 bases match TRBD1. The CDR3 extends over 12 amino acids. CDR1 and CDR2 (germline): SQVTM, ANQGSEA. Trimming cost V 4 bases and J 6 bases; bases outside gene matches: 2. The CDR3 nucleotides read TGCAGCGTTGCCGGACAGGGTCAGCCCCAGCATTTT. Translation: CSVAGQGQPQHF.

The chain carries TRBV15 and TRBJ1-5, with D unclear. Germline CDR1 LNHNV, CDR2 YYDKDF (reference sequence). Trimming took off 0 bases at V and 2 bases at J, with 5 bases between the two ends. CDR3 length: 14 residues. In DNA form, the CDR3 reads TGTGCCACCAGCAGAGAATATCGCAATCAGCCCCAGCATTTT. This encodes CATSREYRNQPQHF.

The chain recombines TRBV7-3 with TRBJ2-2, with 8 bases lining up with TRBD1. In germline, CDR1 is SGHTA, CDR2 FQGTGA. This CDR3 is 15 amino acids long. Unmatched junction bases numbered 2, after V lost 1 base and J lost 4 bases. Written as DNA, the CDR3 is TGTGCCAGCAGCTTAAGAGGACAGGGCACCGGGGAGCTGTTTTTT. It yields the protein CASSLRGQGTGELFF.

This clone appeared once. The V and J genes are TRBV2 and TRBJ2-7, with D possibly being TRBD1 (6 bases). Germline assignment: CDR1 SNHLY and CDR2 FYNNEI. The CDR3 spans 14 residues. V was pared by 7 bases and J by 6 bases, with 19 bases between. The CDR3 sequence: CASIDRLESGEQYF. The DNA for the CDR3 is TGTGCCAGCATTGACAGGCTCGAGAGCGGCGAGCAGTACTTC.

This sequence joins TRBV9 and TRBJ1-5, with D maybe TRBD1 (5 bases). Trimming took off 4 bases at V and 0 bases at J, with 11 bases between the two ends. Germline V gives CDR1 SGDLS, CDR2 YYNGEE. The CDR3 sequence is 15 residues long. CDR3 residues: CASSRDGNSNQPQHF. The CDR3 DNA reads TGTGCCAGCAGCCGGGACGGTAATAGCAATCAGCCCCAGCATTTT. The full variable domain, with the rest looked up from reference TRBV9 and TRBJ1-5, is DSGVTQTPKHLITATGQRVTLRCSPRSGDLSVYWYQQSLDQGLQFLIQYYNGEERAKGNILERFSAQQFPDLHSELNLSSLELGDSALYFCASSRDGNSNQPQHFGDGTRLSIL.

The chain recombines TRBV2 with TRBJ1-4, with D possibly TRBD1 on 6 matching bases. The V gene lost 5 bases and the J gene lost 7 bases, with 14 bases spanning the gap. The CDR3 is made up of 14 amino acids. CDR1 is SNHLY, CDR2 FYNNEI, per germline. The CDR3 here is CASSPQGLGEKLFF. The CDR3 DNA reads as TGTGCCAGCAGTCCACAGGGATTGGGTGAAAAACTGTTTTTT.

This clone has a handful of counts. V gene TRBV7-3 combines with J gene TRBJ2-7; D not certain. The germline V gene has CDR1 SGHTA and CDR2 FQGTGA. The CDR3 covers 16 residues. V dropped 4 bases and J dropped 5 bases, with 21 bases sitting between them. The CDR3 bases are TGTGCCAGCAGCTCACTCCGCGGTGAGGTCGGCGACGAGCAGTACTTC. As protein: CASSSLRGEVGDEQYF.

Here the CDR3 DNA reads TGTGCCAGCAGCTTAATTCCCATGAGAGGGACTCATGGCTACACCTTC. Translated: CASSLIPMRGTHGYTF. The V gene is TRBV11-2, the J gene TRBJ1-2, with a weak D call TRBD1 (5 bases). Trimming removed 2 bases from V and 6 bases from J, with 19 bases in between. Per the germline V gene, CDR1 is SGHAT and CDR2 is FQNNGV. CDR3 length: 16 amino acids.

CDR3 amino acids: CASSLAGYNSPLHF. Here the CDR3 DNA reads TGTGCCAGCAGCTTAGCAGGCTATAATTCACCCCTCCACTTT. The V call is TRBV7-8, the J call TRBJ1-6; D remains unclear. The CDR3 length is 14 residues. Per germline, CDR1 SGHVS and CDR2 FQNEAQ. V was clipped by 0 bases and J by 3 bases, with 3 bases between them.

This rearrangement joins TRBV13 to TRBJ2-7; 8 bases are shared with TRBD2. Trimming at V came to 5 bases and at J to 2 bases, leaving 5 bases not matched to a gene. CDR1 is PRHDT, CDR2 FYEKMQ, per germline (reference sequence). CDR3 length: 14 amino acids. CDR3 nucleotides: TGTGCCAGCAGCCCAATGCGGGGGGCCTACGAGCAGTACTTC. Residues: CASSPMRGAYEQYF.

The rearrangement links TRBV5-1 to TRBJ1-1; a possible D gene is TRBD1 (6 bases). Per germline, CDR1 SGHRS and CDR2 YFSETQ. The CDR3 contains 13 residues. V was trimmed by 4 bases and J by 3 bases, leaving 10 bases between them. The CDR3 sequence is CASSQGWDTEAFF. CDR3 nucleotide sequence: TGCGCCAGCAGCCAGGGGTGGGACACTGAAGCTTTCTTT.

This chain links TRBV30 with TRBJ1-2; 8 bases align to TRBD1. This CDR3 region has 13 residues. CDR1 is GTSNPN and CDR2 is SVGIG in the germline V gene (reference sequence). Trimming cost V 0 bases and J 5 bases; bases outside gene matches: 2. The CDR3 here is CAWSVTGGYGYTF. CDR3 DNA sequence: TGTGCCTGGAGTGTTACAGGGGGGTATGGCTACACCTTC.

This rearrangement joins TRBV11-2 to TRBJ1-1, with a tentative D call TRBD1 (6 bases). Germline lookup yields CDR1 SGHAT and CDR2 FQNNGV. V dropped 0 bases and J dropped 0 bases, with 11 bases sitting between them. The CDR3 runs to 16 residues. CDR3 nucleotide sequence: TGTGCCAGCAGCTTAGATTATCAGGGGCTGAACACTGAAGCTTTCTTT. Its translation is CASSLDYQGLNTEAFF.

The V call is TRBV29-1, the J call TRBJ1-1, with a weak D call TRBD1 (6 bases). Between the trimmed V and J ends, which lost 7 bases and 1 base, there was a span of 13 bases. CDR3 length: 13 amino acids. Per germline, CDR1 SQVTM and CDR2 ANQGSEA. The DNA for the CDR3 is TGCAGCGAGGGGGACGGGGAGAACACTGAAGCTTTCTTT. Protein product: CSEGDGENTEAFF. The full variable domain, rest sourced from reference TRBV29-1 and TRBJ1-1, is SAVISQKPSRDICQRGTSLTIQCQVDSQVTMMFWYRQQPGQSLTLIATANQGSEATYESGFVIDKFPISRPNLTFSTLTVSNMSPEDSSIYLCSEGDGENTEAFFGQGTRLTVV.

This chain connects TRBV19 to TRBJ1-1, with D unclear. Deletions cut 7 bases from V and 3 bases from J, with 6 bases between. The CDR3 is 11 residues long. The V gene's germline CDR1 is LNHDA and CDR2 SQIVND (reference sequence). The CDR3 loop reads CASNSDTEAFF. CDR3 nucleotide sequence: TGTGCCAGTAATTCGGACACTGAAGCTTTCTTT.

Comments on this clone: The same CDR3 arises from other DNA sequences in this sample as well. The chain uses TRBV2 and TRBJ2-1, with 10 bases aligning to TRBD2. The CDR3 is 15 amino acids. J was trimmed by 3 bases and V by 1 base; bases with no gene match: 0. Germline loops: CDR1 SNHLY, CDR2 FYNNEI. The CDR3 sequence: CASSEGLAGYNEQFF. For the CDR3, the DNA is TGTGCCAGCAGTGAAGGACTAGCGGGCTACAATGAGCAGTTCTTC.

The chain carries TRBV24-1 and TRBJ2-5; D possibly corresponds to TRBD2 (5 bases). With 2 bases removed from V and 0 bases from J, the gap between germline ends came to 9 bases. This CDR3 comprises 15 residues. Germline V gene sequence: CDR1 KGHDR, CDR2 SFDVKD. CDR3 amino acids: CATSDSRGYQETQYF. In nucleotides, the CDR3 is TGTGCCACCAGTGATTCAAGAGGGTACCAAGAGACCCAGTACTTC.

This clone was seen only once. The CDR3 nucleotides read TGTGCCAGCAGCTTATCACAGGGGAAGAACACTGAAGCTTTCTTT. Its protein product is CASSLSQGKNTEAFF. The V and J genes are TRBV11-2 and TRBJ1-1; 7 bases align to TRBD1. The CDR3 totals 15 residues. Unmatched junction bases numbered 4, after V lost 2 bases and J lost 1 base. Germline V lookup: CDR1 SGHAT, CDR2 FQNNGV.

The V and J genes are TRBV18 and TRBJ2-7; 9 positions agree with TRBD1. The CDR3 extends over 14 amino acids. V dropped 4 bases and J dropped 6; count of bases not matched to a gene: 7. CDR1 KGHSH and CDR2 LQKENI come from the germline V gene. For the CDR3, the DNA is TGTGCCAGCTCACTGGGGACAGGGAGCGGCGAGCAGTACTTC. It codes for CASSLGTGSGEQYF. Full variable domain (outside the CDR3, taken from reference TRBV18 and TRBJ2-7): NAGVMQNPRHLVRRRGQEARLRCSPMKGHSHVYWYRQLPEEGLKFMVYLQKENIIDESGMPKERFSAEFPKEGPSILRIQQVVRGDSAAYFCASSLGTGSGEQYFGPGTRLTVT.

This chain uses TRBV3-1 (or the pseudogene TRBV3-2) with TRBJ1-1, with TRBD1 matching 7 bases. Germline CDR1 and CDR2: LGHDT and YNNKEL (reference sequence). V lost 8 bases to trimming and J lost 3 bases; unmatched junction nucleotides: 6. The CDR3 loop spans 13 amino acids. CDR3 sequence: CASGTDFYTEAFF. CDR3 coding DNA: TGTGCCAGCGGGACAGATTTTTACACTGAAGCTTTCTTT.

This clone was seen a few times. The rearrangement links TRBV7-9 to TRBJ1-4; a weak D match, TRBD1 (6 bases). The germline V gene encodes CDR1 SEHNR and CDR2 FQNEAQ (reference sequence). The length of the CDR3 is 14 residues. V lost 5 bases, J lost 3 bases, and 10 bases lay in between. The CDR3 region is CASSPRGANEKLFF. CDR3 coding DNA: TGTGCCAGCAGCCCCAGGGGAGCTAATGAAAAACTGTTTTTT. Variable domain in full (rest from reference TRBV7-9 and TRBJ1-4): DTGVSQNPRHKITKRGQNVTFRCDPISEHNRLYWYRQTLGQGPEFLTYFQNEAQLEKSRLLSDRFSAERPKGSFSTLEIQRTEQGDSAMYLCASSPRGANEKLFFGSGTQLSVL.

CDR3 residues: CASSLGEGKGVAGELFF. The CDR3 DNA sequence: TGTGCCAGCAGCTTGGGGGAGGGAAAAGGTGTGGCCGGGGAGCTGTTTTTT. The chain couples TRBV5-4 to TRBJ2-2; 7 bases are a match to TRBD2. The germline gives CDR1 SGHNT, CDR2 YYREEE (reference sequence). The CDR3 loop spans 17 amino acids. Germline trimming cut 0 bases from V and 6 bases from J; bases unmatched to any gene: 11. Looking up the rest from reference TRBV5-4 and TRBJ2-2 gives the full variable domain: ETGVTQSPTHLIKTRGQQVTLRCSSQSGHNTVSWYQQALGQGPQFIFQYYREEENGRGNFPPRFSGLQFPNYSSELNVNALELDDSALYLCASSLGEGKGVAGELFFGEGSRLTVL.

This clone showed up just a few times. The V gene is TRBV6-5, the J gene TRBJ1-1, with D hard to call. Trimming left V 0 bases short and J 5 bases short, with 10 bases between. The CDR3 has 14 amino acids. CDR1 is MNHEY and CDR2 is SVGAGI in the germline V gene. The CDR3 reads CASSYSRSGTEAFF. The CDR3 DNA sequence: TGTGCCAGCAGTTACTCGAGGTCGGGGACTGAAGCTTTCTTT.